This TCR beta chain was profiled in a study of blood T cell repertoires in COVID-19 (dated by TCRdb to 2019 to 2021). With respect to the entire study: Samples from collaborators originated in the United States, Italy and Spain and spanned both the acute and convalescent phases of COVID-19. The samples were drawn from the first 160 participants of the ongoing ImmuneRACE study and from under 1,500 subjects provided by 6 global collaborators. The repertoires were released in a freely available public database meant as a resource for research on the immune response to SARS-CoV-2. Nearly every sample came with metadata listing a de-identified subject ID, COVID-19 status, age in years and sex. The material from the prospective study consisted of cDNA or gDNA derived from T cells, B-cell-depleted T cells, or PBMCs. Where available, HLA class I and class II types were obtained from metadata supplied by the sample provider rather than from assay-based typing. Deeply sampled blood TCRbeta repertoires from subjects exposed to, actively infected with, or recovered from COVID-19 were included in the dataset. The full study reports these points: Clinical and demographic metadata were provided uncurated, with the amount varying by source and participant.

TCRbeta CDR3 regions were amplified from genomic DNA by means of the immunoSEQ Assay, a bias-controlled multiplex PCR. In the source study's methods: The number of nucleated cells in each sample was estimated from the amplification of reference gene primers within the assay. Sequence reads were collapsed and filtered to measure the absolute abundance of every unique TCRbeta CDR3 rearrangement. For each sample, productive Simpson clonality was calculated by taking the square root of Simpson's diversity index across productive rearrangements. This immuneACCESS table, as held by TCRdb, lists in-frame sequences with V and J called but not all clones. Of the missing ones, under half trace to an unresolved V gene in checked studies; the others have no known cause. That table supplies the V and J calls and clone size; D and trimming were determined from the DNA. The sample table lists around 40,000 clones, 90% to 95% of them with a count of one. The ten largest clones capture around 4% of the sample.

Counted from cysteine to phenylalanine, this CDR3 has 16 amino acids. This entry keeps only the CDR3 DNA: 48 bases, framed from base 1. V lost 1 base and J lost 3 bases; the stretch between them is 15 bases long. The germline V gene supplies CDR1 MGHRA and CDR2 YSYEKL. Whole blood was collected in K2EDTA tubes by collaborating institutions according to the institutions' own protocols. Collaborator samples were shipped for TCRbeta analysis as frozen whole blood, isolated PBMCs, or DNA extracted from either sample type. This clone is a singleton in its sample. What antigen it recognizes has not been identified. Per-base qualities were not stored, and no clone one base away is much larger.

The sample consisted of peripheral blood. Recombination joined TRBV4-1 with TRBJ1-2; TRBD1 is possibly the D segment (6 matching bases). The sequence came from a human donor with active COVID-19. The donor label of this sample is uncertain. Here the CDR3 is given as CASSQGGGRAHYGYTF. The DNA is TGCGCCAGCAGCCAAGGCGGGGGGCGGGCTCACTATGGCTACACCTTC.